Sequencing of this T cell receptor (beta chain) was carried out in a study of blood T cell repertoires in COVID-19. On the study more broadly: COVID-19 samples collected from the United States, Italy and Spain covered acute and convalescent phases. Sources were T cells, B-cell-depleted T cells, or PBMCs; the material itself was cDNA or gDNA.

Per the original data handling: Amplified reference gene primers provided the basis for estimating nucleated cell counts. Assay: immunoSEQ multiplex PCR; the TCRdb copy retains only in-frame clones and omits some. V, J and clone size are taken as reported in that table, and D and trimming were inferred from the DNA itself. In the table there are around 230,000 clones, roughly 87% of which are singletons. Germline CDR1 reads MGHRA; CDR2 reads YSYEKL. This CDR3 has 17 amino acids. V trimming: 0 bases; J trimming: 5 bases; junction bases outside the gene matches: 12. Input material: peripheral blood. The receptor comes from a man aged 55 to 70 who had recovered from COVID-19. V gene TRBV4-1 combines with J gene TRBJ2-7, with 8 bases aligning to TRBD2. The CDR3 DNA is TGCGCCAGCAGCCAAGATAATCGCGGGGGGCTTAGGAACGAGCAGTACTTC. Amino acids: CASSQDNRGGLRNEQYF.